The sequence of this TCR beta chain was determined in a study of blood T cell repertoires in COVID-19. Study in general: Acute and convalescent COVID-19 samples came from the United States, Italy and Spain. In each case, the material was cDNA or gDNA derived from T cells, B-cell-depleted T cells, or PBMCs.

As originally analysed: From reference gene primer amplification, estimates of nucleated cell counts were derived. This table comes from immunoSEQ multiplex PCR, and its TCRdb copy is limited to in-frame clones, with some not included. V, J and clone size were drawn from that table, and D and trimming were deduced from the DNA. The sample includes around 230,000 clones, 70% to 85% of them seen just once. The germline V and J ends were trimmed by 2 bases and 4 bases, with 11 bases remaining between them. The CDR3 runs 14 residues. The germline CDR1 and CDR2 sequences are SNHLY and FYNNEI. The chain couples TRBV2 to TRBJ1-2, with D possibly being TRBD1 (6 bases). The clonotype originates from a woman aged 80 or over with acute or convalescent COVID-19. Material for sequencing was peripheral blood. The CDR3 nucleotides are TGTGCCAGCAGTGAACTGAACAGGGCCTATGGCTACACCTTC. Translating gives CASSELNRAYGYTF.